This passage covers 13 T cell receptor beta chains from one sample sequenced in a study of blood T cell repertoires in COVID-19. Sequenced by immunoSEQ multiplex PCR; TCRdb stores in-frame clones only, minus some. The table shows approximately 300,000 clones, with roughly 88% occurring only once. Sequencing was performed on PBMCs or T cells enriched from blood (not recorded which). Receptors originate from a woman aged 25 to 45 who had recovered from COVID-19.

V is TRBV28 and J is TRBJ1-5; TRBD1 agrees at 8 bases. Looked up from germline, CDR1 is MDHEN and CDR2 is SYDVKM. The CDR3 totals 14 residues. V was clipped by 5 bases and J by 7 bases; unmatched bases: 7. The CDR3 is CASSLQGAGQPQHF. The CDR3 DNA reads TGTGCCAGCAGTCTCCAGGGGGCCGGGCAGCCCCAGCATTTT.

V usage is TRBV6-4 and J usage is TRBJ2-3, with 10 bases lining up with TRBD2. The CDR3 extends over 15 amino acids. CDR1 and CDR2 (germline): MRHNA, SNTAGT. With 4 bases clipped from V and 3 bases from J, the junction kept 4 bases outside the gene matches. The CDR3, as DNA: TGTGCCAGCAGTGCCGGGACTAGCGATACAGATACGCAGTATTTT. Its translation is CASSAGTSDTDTQYF.

V and J are TRBV6-5 and TRBJ1-4, with 7 positions matching TRBD1. The CDR3 is made up of 14 amino acids. With V trimmed by 6 bases and J by 5 bases, 6 bases remained unmatched. Germline CDR1 is MNHEY and CDR2 is SVGAGI. CDR3 sequence reads: CASRPRGLNEKLFF. The CDR3, as DNA: TGTGCCAGCAGACCGAGGGGGCTGAATGAAAAACTGTTTTTT.

The chain carries TRBV6-6 and TRBJ1-1, with TRBD1 identical over 9 bases. The V segment lost 5 bases and the J segment 5 bases; nucleotides outside the gene matches: 12. This CDR3 region has 16 residues. Germline V CDR1 and CDR2: MNHNY, SVGAGI (reference sequence). This CDR3 is CASSPRDRALWTEAFF. In DNA form, the CDR3 reads TGTGCCAGCAGTCCCAGGGACAGGGCTCTATGGACTGAAGCTTTCTTT.

This chain joins TRBV28 and TRBJ2-7; perhaps TRBD2 as D (5 bases). Looked up from germline, CDR1 is MDHEN and CDR2 is SYDVKM. Trimming cost V 2 bases and J 7 bases, with 6 bases left between them. The CDR3 has 11 amino acids. The CDR3 protein is CASSLTGEQYF. The CDR3 nucleotides read TGTGCCAGCAGTTTAACGGGAGAGCAGTACTTC.

The chain is built from TRBV14 and TRBJ2-3; D is perhaps TRBD2 (7 bases). The germline V gene has CDR1 SGHDN and CDR2 FVKESK. The CDR3 loop spans 18 amino acids. Between the trimmed V and J ends, which lost 3 bases and 1 base, there was a span of 20 bases. The DNA for the CDR3 is TGTGCCAGCAGCCATGGGGGGGCGACTTTACACGGCACAGATACGCAGTATTTT. This encodes CASSHGGATLHGTDTQYF.

The V call is TRBV28, the J call TRBJ2-5; the match to TRBD2 covers 8 bases. The J segment lost 3 bases and the V segment lost 2 bases, leaving 2 bases of the junction unmatched. Germline V CDR1 and CDR2: MDHEN, SYDVKM. The length of the CDR3 is 14 residues. The CDR3 spells CASSLPGGEETQYF. The CDR3 DNA reads as TGTGCCAGCAGTTTACCGGGGGGGGAAGAGACCCAGTACTTC.

J is TRBJ2-7 and V is TRBV10-2; 11 bases line up with TRBD1. The trim removed 3 bases at V and 4 bases at J, leaving 8 bases unmatched. Germline lookup yields CDR1 WSHSY and CDR2 SAAADI. The length of the CDR3 is 16 residues. The CDR3 nucleotides are TGCGCCAGCAGTGACCCTCCCGGGACAGGGGGGTACGAGCAGTACTTC. Protein sequence: CASSDPPGTGGYEQYF.

This chain links TRBV28 with TRBJ2-6, with D tentatively TRBD1 (6 bases). CDR1 MDHEN and CDR2 SYDVKM come from the germline V gene. V lost 5 bases and J lost 4, with 15 bases in between. This CDR3 is 16 amino acids long. The CDR3 protein is CASSPWTAEGANVLTF. The CDR3 DNA sequence: TGTGCCAGCAGTCCGTGGACAGCCGAGGGGGCCAACGTCCTGACTTTC. The full variable domain, with the rest looked up from reference TRBV28 and TRBJ2-6, is DVKVTQSSRYLVKRTGEKVFLECVQDMDHENMFWYRQDPGLGLRLIYFSYDVKMKEKGDIPEGYSVSREKKERFSLILESASTNQTSMYLCASSPWTAEGANVLTFGAGSRLTVL.

V and J are TRBV5-6 and TRBJ2-3; 9 bases align to TRBD2. V gave up 1 base and J gave up 4 bases; unmatched junction bases: 13. The CDR3 length is 18 residues. Germline CDR1 reads SGHDT; CDR2 reads YYEEEE. For the CDR3, the DNA is TGTGCCAGCAGCTTGACCGGCGAAGGCGGGAGGGATGCAGATACGCAGTATTTT. This sequence encodes CASSLTGEGGRDADTQYF.

This sequence joins TRBV24-1 and TRBJ1-1; D not resolved. Germline CDR1 and CDR2: KGHDR and SFDVKD. The germline V and J ends were trimmed by 3 bases and 3 bases, with 10 bases remaining between them. The CDR3 is 14 amino acids. CDR3 sequence: CATSDTGPDTEAFF. For the CDR3, the DNA is TGTGCCACCAGTGATACTGGTCCCGACACTGAAGCTTTCTTT.

This clone has more than one count but fewer than ten. The gene calls are TRBV19 and TRBJ2-1; 7 nucleotides line up with TRBD2. Trimming took 2 bases from V and 0 from J; bases not matched to a gene: 7. The CDR3 covers 17 residues. Germline V CDR1 and CDR2: LNHDA, SQIVND (reference sequence). CDR3 loop: CASSIYRSGASYNEQFF. As DNA, the CDR3 is TGTGCCAGTAGTATATATCGGAGCGGGGCCTCCTACAATGAGCAGTTCTTC.

V and J are TRBV6-1 and TRBJ1-1; no clear D gene. V was pared by 2 bases and J by 2 bases, with 18 bases between. Germline V gene sequence: CDR1 MNHNS, CDR2 SASEGT. The CDR3 is 17 residues long. The CDR3 here is CASSESFFAGLNTEAFF. DNA for the CDR3: TGTGCCAGCAGTGAAAGTTTTTTTGCAGGTTTAAACACTGAAGCTTTCTTT.